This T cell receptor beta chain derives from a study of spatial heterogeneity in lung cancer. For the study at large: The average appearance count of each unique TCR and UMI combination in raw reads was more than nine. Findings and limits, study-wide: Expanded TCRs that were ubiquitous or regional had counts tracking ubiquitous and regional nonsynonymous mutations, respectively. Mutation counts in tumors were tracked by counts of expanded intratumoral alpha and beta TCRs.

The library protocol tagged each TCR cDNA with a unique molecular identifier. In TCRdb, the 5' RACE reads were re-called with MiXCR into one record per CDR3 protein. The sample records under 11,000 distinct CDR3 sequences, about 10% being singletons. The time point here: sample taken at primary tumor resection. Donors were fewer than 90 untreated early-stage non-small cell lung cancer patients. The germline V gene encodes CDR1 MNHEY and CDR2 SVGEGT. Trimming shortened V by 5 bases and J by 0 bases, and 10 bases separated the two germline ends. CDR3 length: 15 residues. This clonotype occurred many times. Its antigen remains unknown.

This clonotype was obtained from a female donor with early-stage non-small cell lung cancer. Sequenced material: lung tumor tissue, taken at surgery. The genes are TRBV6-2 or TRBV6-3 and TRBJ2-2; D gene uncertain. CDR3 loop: CASSARWTNTGELFF. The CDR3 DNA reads TGTGCCAGCAGTGCACGGTGGACGAACACCGGGGAGCTGTTTTTT.